This passage covers 10 T cell receptor beta chains from one sample sequenced in a study of cytomegalovirus exposure and HLA in healthy donors. The primer mix had 60 Vbeta and 13 Jbeta primers. Generated by immunoSEQ multiplex PCR, the TCRdb table keeps only in-frame clones and is missing some. This sample lists approximately 93,000 clones; its ten largest clones have 3% to 4%. Material for sequencing was PBMCs. The receptor source for this set is a woman under 40 in good health and CMV-seronegative.

The rearrangement uses TRBV28 and TRBJ1-1; D uncertain. The CDR3 runs 12 residues. V was clipped by 8 bases and J by 6 bases, with 13 bases between them. In germline, CDR1 is MDHEN, CDR2 SYDVKM. CDR3: CASSGVRPEAFF. CDR3 DNA sequence: TGTGCCAGCTCGGGAGTACGTCCTGAAGCTTTCTTT.

This chain links TRBV19 with TRBJ1-4; 9 nucleotides align to TRBD1. Germline loops: CDR1 LNHDA, CDR2 SQIVND (reference sequence). V gave up 7 bases and J gave up 8 bases; unmatched junction bases: 8. The CDR3 extends over 14 amino acids. The CDR3 sequence is CASTLLQGAEKLFF. CDR3 DNA sequence: TGTGCCAGTACCCTTCTACAGGGGGCAGAAAAACTGTTTTTT.

This sequence joins TRBV11-3 and TRBJ2-5; 8 positions agree with TRBD2. CDR1 and CDR2 from the germline V gene are SGHNT and YENEEA. The CDR3 covers 14 residues. V was clipped by 3 bases and J by 5 bases; unmatched bases: 5. The CDR3 is CASSFGGAGETQYF. CDR3 in DNA: TGTGCCAGCAGCTTCGGGGGGGCCGGGGAGACCCAGTACTTC.

The chain carries TRBV6-5 and TRBJ2-3; 7 positions match TRBD1. CDR1 is MNHEY and CDR2 is SVGAGI in the germline V gene. The CDR3 length is 15 residues. After removal of 2 bases from V and 0 bases from J, the junction contained 2 bases not matched to a gene. The CDR3 DNA reads as TGTGCCAGCAGTTACCGGGACAGTAGCACAGATACGCAGTATTTT. Amino acid sequence: CASSYRDSSTDTQYF.

The J gene is TRBJ1-5, the V gene TRBV28; the D gene is possibly TRBD1 (5 bases). The CDR3 totals 14 residues. Germline V lookup: CDR1 MDHEN, CDR2 SYDVKM. The germline V and J ends were trimmed by 6 bases and 7 bases, with 16 bases remaining between them. The CDR3 DNA is TGTGCCAGCAGGCCGGGGGGAGAAGGCCAGCCCCAGCATTTT. Protein sequence: CASRPGGEGQPQHF. The whole variable domain, filled in from reference TRBV28 and TRBJ1-5, reads DVKVTQSSRYLVKRTGEKVFLECVQDMDHENMFWYRQDPGLGLRLIYFSYDVKMKEKGDIPEGYSVSREKKERFSLILESASTNQTSMYLCASRPGGEGQPQHFGDGTRLSIL.

The CDR3 DNA is TGTGCCAGCACTAAAGGGGGAAGGGGTTCACCCCTCCACTTT. Residues: CASTKGGRGSPLHF. The V gene is TRBV6-6, the J gene TRBJ1-6, with D possibly TRBD1 on 6 matching bases. Germline-derived CDR1 and CDR2 are MNHNY and SVGAGI (reference sequence). V lost 7 bases and J lost 9, with 16 bases in between. CDR3 length equals 14 residues.

The CDR3 loop is CASSAQINTDTQYF. In nucleotides, the CDR3 is TGTGCCAGTAGTGCACAGATAAACACAGATACGCAGTATTTT. The chain uses TRBV19 and TRBJ2-3; D unclear. The V and J ends lost 5 bases and 2 bases respectively, with 11 bases between them. Germline V gene data show CDR1 as LNHDA and CDR2 as SQIVND (reference sequence). CDR3 length equals 14 residues.

This chain uses TRBV2 with TRBJ2-5; no clear D gene. Trimming shortened V by 5 bases and J by 5 bases, and 18 bases separated the two germline ends. Germline V gene lookup returns CDR1 SNHLY and CDR2 FYNNEI. This CDR3 region has 15 residues. This chain's CDR3 is CASSQKHQRRETQYF. CDR3 sequence (DNA): TGTGCCAGCAGTCAAAAACACCAACGGCGGGAGACCCAGTACTTC.

The rearrangement joins TRBV2 to TRBJ1-2; 8 bases align to TRBD1. The CDR3 length is 13 residues. V lost 9 bases, J lost 0 bases, and 3 bases stayed unmatched. Germline V CDR1 and CDR2: SNHLY, FYNNEI. For the CDR3, the DNA is TGTGCCAGGGGACAGGAATCTAACTATGGCTACACCTTC. Protein: CARGQESNYGYTF.

This sequence joins TRBV15 and TRBJ2-2; D is possibly TRBD1 (6 bases). This CDR3 spans 15 amino acids. Per germline, CDR1 LNHNV and CDR2 YYDKDF (reference sequence). V was clipped by 1 base and J by 0 bases, with 6 bases between them. CDR3 DNA sequence: TGTGCCACCAGCAGAGGACAGGCGAACACCGGGGAGCTGTTTTTT. It translates to CATSRGQANTGELFF. Together with reference TRBV15 and TRBJ2-2, the CDR3 gives the full variable domain: DAMVIQNPRYQVTQFGKPVTLSCSQTLNHNVMYWYQQKSSQAPKLLFHYYDKDFNNEADTPDNFQSRRPNTSFCFLDIRSPGLGDTAMYLCATSRGQANTGELFFGEGSRLTVL.